This T cell receptor (beta chain) was captured by sequencing in a study of CD8+CD57+ T cells in acquired aplastic anemia. V lost 3 bases to trimming and J lost 5 bases, with 10 bases between them. This CDR3 is built from 12 residues. CDR1 and CDR2 (germline): DFQATT, SNEGSKA (reference sequence). At least ten counts were recorded for this clonotype. For CDR3 and TCR beta VDJ profiling, genomic DNA was the template used. In TCRdb, the reads were re-called with MiXCR into one record per CDR3 protein. The table records 150,000 to 200,000 distinct CDR3 sequences, 35% to 55% of them present only once. The rearrangement links TRBV20-1 to TRBJ2-5; D possibly corresponds to TRBD1 (5 bases). Input material: sorted CD4+, CD8+, or CD8+CD57+ T cells (not recorded which) from PBMCs. The source of this sequence is a human donor in good health. CDR3 amino acids: CSASQGSETQYF. The CDR3 coding sequence is TGCAGTGCTAGTCAGGGATCGGAGACCCAGTACTTC.